A single sample is the source of the 3 T cell receptor beta chains below, sequenced in a study of PD-L1 blockade in urothelial cancer. Generated by immunoSEQ multiplex PCR, the TCRdb table keeps only in-frame clones and is missing some. The table has approximately 120,000 clones, around 88% seen once. Time point defined: peripheral blood 6 weeks after treatment start. Sequencing was performed on PBMCs, taken around atezolizumab (anti-PD-L1) treatment. The origin of the receptors is a man in his forties or fifties with urothelial cancer.

This clone was seen just once. The rearrangement uses TRBV4-1 and TRBJ2-7, with TRBD1 as a possible D gene (6 bases). Germline CDR1 reads MGHRA; CDR2 reads YSYEKL. Trimming took 1 base from V and 0 from J, leaving 13 bases between them. The CDR3 is 16 residues long. CDR3 bases: TGCGCCAGCAGCCAAGGGCTTCAGGGGTCCTCCTACGAGCAGTACTTC. Its protein is CASSQGLQGSSYEQYF.

Turning to this clone: The sample holds other DNA sequences that translate to the same CDR3. The rearrangement links TRBV2 to TRBJ1-5, with 7 bases identical to TRBD1. The CDR3 runs to 14 residues. The V gene end was trimmed by 8 bases and the J gene end by 0 bases; junction bases not matched to a gene: 4. Germline CDR1 reads SNHLY; CDR2 reads FYNNEI. The CDR3, as DNA: TGTGCCAGCGCGGGACAGTATAGCAATCAGCCCCAGCATTTT. Protein: CASAGQYSNQPQHF. The full variable domain, completed using reference TRBV2 and TRBJ1-5, is EPEVTQTPSHQVTQMGQEVILRCVPISNHLYFYWYRQILGQKVEFLVSFYNNEISEKSEIFDDQFSVERPDGSNFTLKIRSTKLEDSAMYFCASAGQYSNQPQHFGDGTRLSIL.

This chain links TRBV7-3 with TRBJ2-3, with a tentative D call TRBD2 (6 bases). The CDR3 covers 15 residues. The germline V and J ends were trimmed by 0 bases and 6 bases, with 13 bases remaining between them. Germline V lookup: CDR1 SGHTA, CDR2 FQGTGA. The CDR3 region is CASSLTSGGHDTQYF. The CDR3 region has the DNA TGTGCCAGCAGCTTAACTAGCGGTGGTCACGATACGCAGTATTTT.